Reported below is one TCR beta chain. What it recognizes is unknown. This record comes from a study of shared clonotypes between healthy human individuals. Whole-study findings and limits: Generation of non-shared clonotypes was less probable than generation of clonotypes shared by all four donors.

TCRdb keeps only in-frame clones here, not all; method: immunoSEQ multiplex PCR. The sample gives 850,000 to 1,200,000 clones, 65% to 75% of which show up once; around 1.5% is in the top ten. V shed 3 bases and J shed 5 bases, with 4 bases lying between them. The CDR3 totals 11 residues. Germline V gene data show CDR1 as LNHNV and CDR2 as YYDKDF (reference sequence). The chain combines TRBV15 with TRBJ1-2; no reliable D call. This TCR came from a man between 18 and 29 years old in good health. The specimen was memory CD4+ T cells sorted from blood. Indicated subset: CD45RA-negative fraction. The CDR3 coding sequence is TGTGCCACCAGCAGCGGATATGGCTACACCTTC. The encoded protein is CATSSGYGYTF.